These T cell receptor beta chains were read from a single sample in a study of post-analysis software for immune sequencing data. MiXCR, applied by TCRdb to the PCR reads, yields one record per CDR3 protein. The sample comprises about 820,000 distinct CDR3 sequences, roughly 58% of which are singletons, and 4.6% rests with the top ten. The sample was blood. These receptors came from a girl aged 5 to 17 with multiple sclerosis. Each CDR3 is given with its conserved first and last residue. A D gene is named only where the DNA matches it firmly. Clone size, where shown, is once, few, many, or a class for clones that have expanded.

D gene,V gene,J gene,clone size,CDR3 protein,CDR3 DNA
-,TRBV12-5,TRBJ1-2,few,CASGLRDGSNYGYTF,TGTGCTAGTGGTTTGAGGGACGGGAGCAACTATGGCTACACCTTC
-,TRBV20-1,TRBJ1-5,-,CSAKQGNQPQHF,TGCAGTGCTAAACAGGGCAATCAGCCCCAGCATTTT
TRBD1,TRBV15,TRBJ1-1,-,CATSRDRGSHTEAFF,TGTGCCACCAGCAGGGACAGGGGGAGCCACACTGAAGCTTTCTTT
-,TRBV28,TRBJ2-1,-,CASSLVPPRNEQFF,TGTGCCAGCAGTTTAGTGCCCCCGAGGAATGAGCAGTTCTTC
-,TRBV7-7,TRBJ2-5,-,CASSVRRAAQETQYF,TGTGCCAGCAGCGTTAGGCGGGCAGCCCAAGAGACCCAGTACTTC
-,TRBV11-2,TRBJ2-5,few,CASSFPQGPKQETQYF,TGTGCCAGCAGCTTCCCACAGGGACCGAAGCAAGAGACCCAGTACTTC
TRBD2,TRBV7-3,TRBJ2-1,few,CASRPASGDEQFF,TGTGCCAGCAGGCCAGCTAGCGGCGATGAGCAGTTCTTC
TRBD2,TRBV6-2/TRBV6-3,TRBJ2-5,-,CASSRGLAEYQETQYF,TGTGCCAGCAGCCGAGGACTAGCGGAGTACCAAGAGACCCAGTACTTC
-,TRBV5-1,TRBJ1-1,few,CASSPFRDTEAFF,TGCGCCAGCAGCCCCTTTCGGGACACTGAAGCTTTCTTT
TRBD1,TRBV20-1,TRBJ2-7,-,CSARGTGTGGNEQYF,TGCAGTGCTAGAGGGACCGGGACAGGGGGGAACGAGCAGTACTTC
TRBD2,TRBV9,TRBJ2-5,few,CASSAFQGLAGETQYF,TGTGCCAGCAGCGCCTTCCAGGGACTAGCGGGGGAGACCCAGTACTTC
-,TRBV5-1,TRBJ1-4,few,CASRRVATNEKLFF,TGCGCCAGCCGTCGGGTTGCAACTAATGAAAAACTGTTTTTT
-,TRBV12-5,TRBJ2-1,-,CASERTAYNEQFF,TGTGCTAGTGAAAGGACAGCCTACAATGAGCAGTTCTTC
-,TRBV25-1,TRBJ2-3,-,CASSEPGSTDTQYF,TGTGCCAGCAGTGAGCCGGGTAGCACAGATACGCAGTATTTT
-,TRBV20-1,TRBJ1-4,-,CSARDNGPPFF,TGCAGTGCTAGAGATAACGGCCCTCCGTTTTTT
TRBD2,TRBV2,TRBJ2-5,-,CASRKRERVQETQYF,TGTGCCAGCAGAAAGCGGGAAAGGGTCCAAGAGACCCAGTACTTC
TRBD1,TRBV5-8,TRBJ2-7,-,CASSFIPGQTATGQYF,TGCGCCAGCAGCTTCATACCGGGACAGACCGCCACTGGGCAGTACTTC
TRBD2,TRBV18,TRBJ2-5,-,CASSPLPSGREETQYF,TGTGCCAGCTCACCACTCCCTAGCGGGAGAGAAGAGACCCAGTACTTC
-,TRBV12-3/TRBV12-4,TRBJ2-4,-,CASNSGLAKNIQYF,TGTGCCAGCAACAGCGGGTTAGCCAAAAACATTCAGTACTTC
-,TRBV11-3,TRBJ2-3,few,CASSRLSGDTQYF,TGTGCCAGCAGCCGATTGTCTGGGGATACGCAGTATTTT
TRBD2,TRBV6-5,TRBJ2-5,-,CASGRGRAGETQYF,TGTGCCAGCGGCCGCGGGAGGGCCGGGGAGACCCAGTACTTC
-,TRBV5-1,TRBJ2-7,few,CASSGNYEQYF,TGCGCCAGCAGCGGTAACTACGAGCAGTACTTC
-,TRBV6-1,TRBJ2-5,-,CASSPPGRRFETQYF,TGTGCCAGCAGTCCCCCGGGCCGAAGGTTCGAGACCCAGTACTTC
-,TRBV15,TRBJ2-1,-,CATSMARDSQWNEQFF,TGTGCCACCAGCATGGCGCGGGACAGTCAATGGAATGAGCAGTTCTTC
-,TRBV2,TRBJ2-5,-,CASSAGTQYF,TGTGCCAGCAGTGCGGGGACCCAGTACTTC
-,TRBV20-1,TRBJ2-7,-,CSASRTGVTYEQYF,TGCAGTGCTAGCAGAACGGGAGTTACCTACGAGCAGTACTTC
TRBD2,TRBV7-3,TRBJ2-7,few,CASSSQGASGYYEQYF,TGTGCCAGCAGCTCCCAAGGGGCTAGCGGATACTACGAGCAGTACTTC
-,TRBV29-1,TRBJ2-1,few,CSVGTAYNEQFF,TGCAGCGTTGGGACAGCCTACAATGAGCAGTTCTTC
TRBD1,TRBV6-6,TRBJ2-5,-,CASSSPGGRETQYF,TGTGCCAGCAGTTCCCCAGGGGGACGAGAGACCCAGTACTTC
TRBD2,TRBV20-1,TRBJ2-1,-,CGATWRLADNEQFF,TGCGGTGCAACCTGGAGACTAGCGGACAATGAGCAGTTCTTC
-,TRBV11-2,TRBJ2-4,-,CASSLTVTGKNIQYF,TGTGCCAGCAGCCTAACAGTAACCGGCAAAAACATTCAGTACTTC
TRBD1,TRBV7-9,TRBJ1-2,-,CASSRGTVDPYGYTF,TGTGCCAGCAGCCGAGGGACAGTTGATCCCTATGGCTACACCTTC